A selection of T cell receptor beta chains follows, all from one sample in a study of blood T cell repertoires in COVID-19. TCRdb's table, derived via immunoSEQ multiplex PCR, lists solely in-frame clones and lacks some. The sample includes around 260,000 clones, 80% to 90% seen only once; the top ten take 4.3%. Sequences were obtained from PBMCs or T cells enriched from blood (not recorded which). These receptors were collected from a woman between 25 and 40 years old who had recovered from COVID-19. Both conserved end residues are part of each CDR3. A D gene is named only where the DNA matches it firmly. Some rows mark clone size as missing; the rest say once, few, many or name a class of expanded clone.

D gene | J gene | clone size | V gene | CDR3 DNA | CDR3 protein
NA | TRBJ2-5 | NA | TRBV5-5 | TGTGCCAGCAGCTTGGTCCGGGGGGCTCAAGAGACCCAGTACTTC | CASSLVRGAQETQYF
TRBD1 | TRBJ1-1 | NA | TRBV27 | TGTGCCAGCAGTATCGGACAGGTTAACACTGAAGCTTTCTTT | CASSIGQVNTEAFF
NA | TRBJ2-1 | few | TRBV2 | TGTGCCAGCAAACTACGGGACTTAGGGGTTTATGAGCAGTTCTTC | CASKLRDLGVYEQFF
TRBD2 | TRBJ2-3 | NA | TRBV19 | TGTGCCAGTACGGGACTAGCGGGAGGGACAGATACGCAGTATTTT | CASTGLAGGTDTQYF
NA | TRBJ1-4 | once | TRBV6-1 | TGTGCCAGCAGTGAAGGAGGATGGGGAGGTTACTCTAATGAAAAACTGTTTTTT | CASSEGGWGGYSNEKLFF
NA | TRBJ1-4 | NA | TRBV18 | TGTGCCAGCTCACCATCACGGGGAGGAGAAAAACTGTTTTTT | CASSPSRGGEKLFF
TRBD1 | TRBJ2-5 | many | TRBV6-1 | TGTGCCAGCAGTGAAGCCTCCGGGACAGGCCAAGAGACCCAGTACTTC | CASSEASGTGQETQYF
TRBD2 | TRBJ2-5 | NA | TRBV7-2 | TGTGCCAGCAGCCCCACCGGGACTAGCGGTCCAGAGACCCAGTACTTC | CASSPTGTSGPETQYF
NA | TRBJ1-5 | NA | TRBV28 | TGTGCCAGCAGTTTTAAGCCTTTAACCCAGCATTTT | CASSFKPLTQHF
TRBD2 | TRBJ2-5 | NA | TRBV7-2 | TGTGCCAGCAGCTTAGTACCGCCTAGCGGGAGTCGCCAAGAGACCCAGTACTTC | CASSLVPPSGSRQETQYF
NA | TRBJ2-2 | NA | TRBV27 | TGTGCCAGCAGTTTTCTGAACACCGGGGAGCTGTTTTTT | CASSFLNTGELFF
TRBD1 | TRBJ1-2 | few | TRBV19 | TGTGCCAGTAGTATCCCCGGGACAGGGCGTCGGGAGAATTATGGCTACACCTTC | CASSIPGTGRRENYGYTF
TRBD1 | TRBJ1-2 | NA | TRBV29-1 | TGCAGCGTTGAAGACCGAGGACAGGGGGGAAACTATGGCTACACCTTC | CSVEDRGQGGNYGYTF
TRBD1 | TRBJ2-3 | NA | TRBV7-9 | TGTGCCAGCAGCTCCGGGACAGGGGACACAGATACGCAGTATTTT | CASSSGTGDTDTQYF
NA | TRBJ2-7 | NA | TRBV4-2 | TGTGCCAGCAGCCAAGGCGGGGACGGCGGCTACGAGCAGTACTTC | CASSQGGDGGYEQYF
NA | TRBJ2-3 | once | TRBV5-1 | TGCGCCAGCAGCTTCCTGGACAGTAGGGAAGATACGCAGTATTTT | CASSFLDSREDTQYF
TRBD2 | TRBJ2-1 | NA | TRBV27 | TGTGCCAGCAGGCAAGTTATAGCGGGAGAGGGCAATGAGCAGTTCTTC | CASRQVIAGEGNEQFF
NA | TRBJ2-3 | NA | TRBV29-1 | TGCAGCGTTGAGGTGCGGGGCCGCCGGAGGGATACGCAGTATTTT | CSVEVRGRRRDTQYF
NA | TRBJ2-2 | NA | TRBV3-1/TRBV3-2 | TGTGCCAGCAGCCAAGCGGGGGAGCTGTTTTTT | CASSQAGELFF
NA | TRBJ1-6 | NA | TRBV19 | TGTGCCAGTAGCCTCCAGGGAAATTCACCCCTCCACTTT | CASSLQGNSPLHF
TRBD1 | TRBJ1-1 | NA | TRBV13 | TGTGCCAGCATCGAAACCGGGCAGGGGGGCACTGAAGCTTTCTTT | CASIETGQGGTEAFF
NA | TRBJ1-6 | NA | TRBV7-9 | TGTGCCAGCAGCTTAGCCGCGGATTCACCCCTCCACTTT | CASSLAADSPLHF
NA | TRBJ2-2 | few | TRBV3-1/TRBV3-2 | TGTGCCAGCAGCCAAGGGACAGTAGGCACCGGGGAGCTGTTTTTT | CASSQGTVGTGELFF
TRBD1 | TRBJ1-2 | NA | TRBV14 | TGTGCCAGCAGCCAAGTAGGAAGGACAGGGGGACACTATGGCTACACCTTC | CASSQVGRTGGHYGYTF
NA | TRBJ1-3 | many | TRBV12-3/TRBV12-4 | TGTGCCAGCAGAGGGGCAAACACCATATATTTT | CASRGANTIYF
NA | TRBJ2-3 | NA | TRBV2 | TGTGCCAGGGGAAGCTCATTTAGCGAAGCGACAGATACGCAGTATTTT | CARGSSFSEATDTQYF
TRBD2 | TRBJ2-5 | NA | TRBV5-1 | TGCGCCAGCAGCCCTGGCGCGGGACTAGCGGCTAACTTC | CASSPGAGLAANF
TRBD1 | TRBJ1-5 | NA | TRBV30 | TGTGCCTGGAGTGTAGACCCCCAGGCCGGGGACAGGGGAGATGTTGATCAGCCCCAGCATTTT | CAWSVDPQAGDRGDVDQPQHF
TRBD1 | TRBJ2-1 | once | TRBV27 | TGTGCCAGCAGTTTTGGACAGGGGTATAATGAGCAGTTCTTC | CASSFGQGYNEQFF
NA | TRBJ2-3 | NA | TRBV7-9 | TGTGCCAGCAGGATGATTCCAGAACACACAGATACGCAGTATTTT | CASRMIPEHTDTQYF
TRBD1 | TRBJ1-3 | NA | TRBV7-8 | TGTGCCAGCAGCTTAGGACAGGGCTCCCCTGGAAACACCATATATTTT | CASSLGQGSPGNTIYF
TRBD1 | TRBJ1-1 | once | TRBV2 | TGTGCCAGCAGTTCGGGACAGGCCATGAACACTGAAGCTTTCTTT | CASSSGQAMNTEAFF
NA | TRBJ1-1 | NA | TRBV5-5 | TGTGCCAGCAGCTTGTCGGGGGGCAGGACTGAAGCTTTCTTT | CASSLSGGRTEAFF
TRBD2 | TRBJ2-3 | NA | TRBV7-9 | TGTGCCAGCAGCTCGGGGGAGGGATATACGCAGTATTTT | CASSSGEGYTQYF
TRBD2 | TRBJ2-7 | NA | TRBV10-3 | TGTGCCATCAGTGAGTTGGCGGGACTAGCGGCCGCAAACTTCTCCTACGAGCAGTACTTC | CAISELAGLAAANFSYEQYF
NA | TRBJ2-7 | NA | TRBV10-3 | TGTGCCATCAGTTACATAGAACAGCCCTACGAGCAGTACTTC | CAISYIEQPYEQYF
TRBD1 | TRBJ2-5 | NA | TRBV10-3 | TGTGCCATCAGTACGGACAGGGGGGAGACCCAGTACTTC | CAISTDRGETQYF
NA | TRBJ1-1 | NA | TRBV27 | TGTGCCAGCAGCTTCCCGGGACACCGTGAAGCTTTCTTT | CASSFPGHREAFF
TRBD1 | TRBJ1-5 | NA | TRBV29-1 | TGCAGCGGCGGACAGGGGGAGGGTCAGCCCCAGCATTTT | CSGGQGEGQPQHF
NA | TRBJ1-6 | NA | TRBV28 | TGTGCCAGCAGTTTTCTAGACAGGCGGTATAATTCACCCCTCCACTTT | CASSFLDRRYNSPLHF
TRBD1 | TRBJ2-7 | NA | TRBV28 | TGTGCCAGCAGTTTAGGGACAGGGCTGTCCTACGAGCAGTACTTC | CASSLGTGLSYEQYF
TRBD1 | TRBJ1-2 | NA | TRBV11-2 | TGTGCCAGCAGCTACACTGTGGGACAGGGTTCGAGCTACACCTTC | CASSYTVGQGSSYTF
NA | TRBJ2-1 | NA | TRBV29-1 | TGCACCCTAAGGAGGGCAGTTTCCTACAATGAGCAGTTCTTC | CTLRRAVSYNEQFF
NA | TRBJ1-5 | NA | TRBV28 | TGTGCCAGCAGTTTAAGTGAGACAGTTCAGCCCCAGCATTTT | CASSLSETVQPQHF
TRBD2 | TRBJ2-1 | NA | TRBV7-9 | TGTGCCAGCAGCGCCCTAGCGGGGGGGCATAACAATGAGCAGTTCTTC | CASSALAGGHNNEQFF